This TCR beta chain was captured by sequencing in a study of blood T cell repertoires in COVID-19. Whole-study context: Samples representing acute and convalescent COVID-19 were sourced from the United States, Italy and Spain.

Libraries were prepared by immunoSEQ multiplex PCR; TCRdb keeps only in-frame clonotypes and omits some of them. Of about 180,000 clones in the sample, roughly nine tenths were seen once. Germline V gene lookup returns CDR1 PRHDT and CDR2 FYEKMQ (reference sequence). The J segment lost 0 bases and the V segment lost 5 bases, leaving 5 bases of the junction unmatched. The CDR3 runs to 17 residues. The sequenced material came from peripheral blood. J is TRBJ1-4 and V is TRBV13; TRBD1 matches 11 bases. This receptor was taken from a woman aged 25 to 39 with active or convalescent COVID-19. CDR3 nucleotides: TGTGCCAGCAGCCAGGGGGGACAGGGGGCAACTAATGAAAAACTGTTTTTT. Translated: CASSQGGQGATNEKLFF.